The 30 T cell receptor beta chains in this list originate from one sample, sequenced in a study of regulatory T cells in long-lasting Graves disease. Relying on iRepertoire HTBI primers and Arm-PCR of CDR3 regions, the team built TCR beta libraries. From the multiplex PCR reads, TCRdb called clonotypes with MiXCR, one entry per CDR3 protein. The sample contains hundreds of thousands of distinct CDR3 sequences, 20% to 25% of which appear only once. Time point given: persistent/refractory GD, antithyroid drugs over 5 years with positive TRAb. The authors made the TCR library using RNA they extracted from PBMCs. Sample: peripheral blood mononuclear cells (PBMCs), taken when the disease was refractory, from a patient treated with antithyroid drugs. The origin of the receptors is a female donor with Graves disease.

This clonotype came up many times. The chain uses TRBV2 and TRBJ1-1, with 8 bases that match TRBD1. Germline CDR1 is SNHLY and CDR2 is FYNNEI. The CDR3 is made up of 14 amino acids. Trimming took 6 bases from V and 4 from J; bases not matched to a gene: 7. The CDR3 nucleotides read TGTGCCAGCAGGAGGGGGACAGGAGGCACTGAAGCTTTCTTT. Its protein is CASRRGTGGTEAFF.

This clonotype was recorded many times. The rearrangement uses TRBV27 and TRBJ1-2; D ambiguous. The CDR3 totals 13 residues. V lost 3 bases to trimming and J lost 7 bases, with 12 bases between them. Germline CDR1 and CDR2: MNHEY and SMNVEV (reference sequence). The CDR3 bases are TGTGCCAGCAGTTTTTCATCCGGGGTTGGCTACACCTTC. This encodes CASSFSSGVGYTF.

The chain recombines TRBV29-1 with TRBJ2-7; TRBD2 aligns across 8 bases. The CDR3 has 14 residues. V lost 6 bases and J lost 2; bases outside the gene matches: 9. CDR1 and CDR2 (germline): SQVTM, ANQGSEA. CDR3 residues: CSVGGETNPYEQYF. The CDR3 coding sequence is TGCAGCGTCGGGGGGGAGACAAACCCCTACGAGCAGTACTTC.

This clonotype was picked up a small number of times. The chain recombines TRBV30 with TRBJ1-1; no clear D. Trimming shortened V by 0 bases and J by 4 bases, and 9 bases separated the two germline ends. The germline V gene has CDR1 GTSNPN and CDR2 SVGIG (reference sequence). The CDR3 has 13 amino acids. The CDR3 sequence: CAWSVGSSTEAFF. CDR3 sequence (DNA): TGTGCCTGGAGTGTTGGGTCCTCCACTGAAGCTTTCTTT.

This clonotype was observed at least ten times. The chain combines TRBV27 with TRBJ1-2, with D possibly TRBD1 on 5 matching bases. This CDR3 has 14 amino acids. V lost 6 bases to trimming and J lost 2 bases, with 13 bases between them. Germline values: CDR1 MNHEY, CDR2 SMNVEV (reference sequence). CDR3 sequence: CASSLSRGNYGYTF. CDR3 bases: TGTGCCAGCAGCCTATCTCGGGGCAACTATGGCTACACCTTC.

The chain joins TRBV15 to TRBJ1-5; D perhaps matches TRBD1 (6 bases). CDR3 length: 15 amino acids. Germline V lookup: CDR1 LNHNV, CDR2 YYDKDF (reference sequence). Trimming took off 0 bases at V and 5 bases at J, with 11 bases between the two ends. This chain's CDR3 is CATSRDSGVHQPQHF. CDR3 sequence (DNA): TGTGCCACCAGCAGAGATTCAGGGGTTCATCAGCCCCAGCATTTT.

This clonotype has ten or more counts. The J gene is TRBJ2-7, the V gene TRBV15; D gene ambiguous. Trimming took off 1 base at V and 3 bases at J, with 13 bases between the two ends. Germline loops: CDR1 LNHNV, CDR2 YYDKDF (reference sequence). This CDR3 is 15 amino acids long. This chain's CDR3 is CATSRVLGQRYEQYF. The DNA of the CDR3 is TGTGCCACCAGCAGAGTCCTCGGCCAGCGCTACGAGCAGTACTTC.

This clonotype was seen repeatedly, ten times or more. CDR3 in DNA: TGTGCCAGCGGAGCAGGGCCCTATGGCTACACCTTC. Amino acids: CASGAGPYGYTF. The chain links TRBV25-1 to TRBJ1-2, with D perhaps matching TRBD1 (5 bases). CDR1 MGHDK and CDR2 SYGVNS come from the germline V gene. V lost 8 bases, J lost 4 bases, and 11 bases lay in between. This CDR3 contains 12 residues.

This clonotype turned up a few times. The chain has TRBV20-1 and TRBJ1-4; TRBD1 agrees at 8 bases. With 2 bases clipped from V and 6 bases from J, the junction kept 8 bases outside the gene matches. The CDR3 is made up of 15 amino acids. The germline V gene encodes CDR1 DFQATT and CDR2 SNEGSKA (reference sequence). The DNA of the CDR3 is TGCAGTGCTAGACCCAGGACAGGGTTTCATGAAAAACTGTTTTTT. Translated, it gives CSARPRTGFHEKLFF.

This clonotype was recorded at least ten times. This chain connects TRBV29-1 to TRBJ2-7, with 9 bases matching TRBD2. The CDR3 contains 15 residues. The V gene end was trimmed by 6 bases and the J gene end by 0 bases; junction bases not matched to a gene: 9. The germline V gene encodes CDR1 SQVTM and CDR2 ANQGSEA. The chain's CDR3 is CSVKSGRRSSYEQYF. The CDR3 region has the DNA TGCAGCGTCAAGAGCGGGAGGCGTAGCTCCTACGAGCAGTACTTC.

This sequence joins TRBV14 and TRBJ1-2; D ambiguous. V lost 4 bases and J lost 5, with 11 bases in between. The CDR3 consists of 13 residues. Germline V gene sequence: CDR1 SGHDN, CDR2 FVKESK. The CDR3 sequence is CASSPSRGYGYTF. CDR3 nucleotides: TGTGCCAGCAGCCCCTCCCGTGGGTATGGCTACACCTTC.

This clonotype was seen repeatedly, ten times or more. This chain joins TRBV10-2 and TRBJ2-7; perhaps TRBD2 as D (5 bases). The V end lost 2 bases, the J end lost 5 bases, and 16 bases lay between the germline ends. Germline values: CDR1 WSHSY, CDR2 SAAADI. The CDR3 extends over 15 amino acids. CDR3 bases: TGCGCCAGCAGTGAGAGGCTAGCAGTAAATAACGAGCAGTACTTC. Protein sequence: CASSERLAVNNEQYF.

In this sample, this clonotype turned up many times. The chain recombines TRBV28 with TRBJ2-5; 7 bases are shared with TRBD1. Germline CDR1 is MDHEN and CDR2 is SYDVKM. There are 12 residues in the CDR3. V shed 8 bases, J shed 7 bases, and the junction held 7 bases outside the gene matches. The CDR3 sequence is CASGQELRTQYF. CDR3 DNA: TGTGCCAGCGGACAGGAGTTACGGACCCAGTACTTC.

The gene calls are TRBV11-2 and TRBJ2-1; D may be TRBD2 (6 bases). This CDR3 has 16 residues. Germline V gene sequence: CDR1 SGHAT, CDR2 FQNNGV. V was cut by 5 bases and J by 3 bases, with 17 bases left in between. CDR3 in DNA: TGTGCCAGCAGCCCCCAGAGCGGGTCGCTCTACAATGAGCAGTTCTTC. Protein sequence: CASSPQSGSLYNEQFF.

Points on this clonotype: A read error is the likely source, as a far larger clone sits one nucleotide away. The chain joins TRBV28 to TRBJ2-7; TRBD1 matches at 8 bases. The junction had 4 bases not matched to a gene; V was cut back by 6 bases and J by 3 bases. This CDR3 has 13 residues. Germline V lookup: CDR1 MDHEN, CDR2 SYDVKM. The CDR3 protein is CASSWDRLYEQYF. Here the CDR3 DNA reads TGTGCCAGCAGCTGGGACAGGCTCTACGAGCAGTACTTC.

The genes are TRBV5-1 and TRBJ2-3, with 12 bases identical to TRBD2. After removal of 4 bases from V and 2 bases from J, the junction contained 5 bases not matched to a gene. Germline CDR1 reads SGHRS; CDR2 reads YFSETQ. CDR3 length: 16 residues. This CDR3 reads CASSPGLAGLTDTQYF. The CDR3 coding sequence is TGCGCCAGCAGCCCCGGACTAGCGGGACTCACAGATACGCAGTATTTT.

The rearrangement links TRBV9 to TRBJ1-1, with 9 bases matching TRBD1. The CDR3 consists of 17 residues. The trim removed 4 bases at V and 0 bases at J, leaving 10 bases unmatched. CDR1 is SGDLS and CDR2 is YYNGEE in the germline V gene. The CDR3 bases are TGTGCCAGCAGCACCCGAGACAGGGGGACCATGAACACTGAAGCTTTCTTT. This gives the protein CASSTRDRGTMNTEAFF.

This clonotype was counted between two and nine times. The chain employs TRBV11-2 and TRBJ1-5; maybe TRBD1 (6 bases). CDR3 length: 15 residues. In germline, CDR1 is SGHAT, CDR2 FQNNGV. V was pared by 7 bases and J by 0 bases, with 13 bases between. The CDR3 nucleotides read TGTGCCAGCACCCTGCAGGGGAATAGCAATCAGCCCCAGCATTTT. It specifies CASTLQGNSNQPQHF.

This clonotype was counted a few times. The genes are TRBV20-1 and TRBJ2-2; no firm D call. The CDR3 is made up of 12 amino acids. V was shortened by 3 bases and J by 5 bases, with 7 bases between the two germline ends. The germline gives CDR1 DFQATT, CDR2 SNEGSKA (reference sequence). The CDR3 sequence is CSASFQTGELFF. Here the CDR3 DNA reads TGCAGTGCTAGTTTCCAGACCGGGGAGCTGTTTTTT.

This chain connects TRBV15 to TRBJ2-5, with D possibly being TRBD2 (7 bases). CDR1 is LNHNV and CDR2 is YYDKDF in the germline V gene (reference sequence). Trimming stripped 0 bases from V and 5 bases from J, with 13 bases between. There are 15 residues in the CDR3. CDR3 region: CATSRDRGGGETQYF. DNA of the CDR3: TGTGCCACCAGCAGAGATCGGGGAGGGGGTGAGACCCAGTACTTC. Supplemented by reference TRBV15 and TRBJ2-5, the full variable domain reads DAMVIQNPRYQVTQFGKPVTLSCSQTLNHNVMYWYQQKSSQAPKLLFHYYDKDFNNEADTPDNFQSRRPNTSFCFLDIRSPGLGDTAMYLCATSRDRGGGETQYFGPGTRLLVL.

This clonotype was seen a handful of times. The genes are TRBV24-1 and TRBJ2-7; D perhaps matches TRBD2 (6 bases). V was clipped by 5 bases and J by 2 bases, with 9 bases between them. Germline V gives CDR1 KGHDR, CDR2 SFDVKD. The CDR3 extends over 13 amino acids. The CDR3 region is CATSVPGAYEQYF. Written as DNA, the CDR3 is TGTGCCACCAGTGTCCCGGGAGCCTACGAGCAGTACTTC.

This clonotype was detected many times. This chain links TRBV10-3 with TRBJ2-5, with D unclear. The CDR3 runs to 15 residues. The germline CDR1 and CDR2 sequences are ENHRY and SYGVKD. V was clipped by 0 bases and J by 1 base, with 9 bases between them. The CDR3 here is CAISESTQAQETQYF. The CDR3 DNA reads as TGTGCCATCAGTGAGTCGACGCAGGCCCAAGAGACCCAGTACTTC.

As for this clonotype: Being one base from a much bigger clone, this may be a read error. CDR3 sequence: CASSLGVRGGEQYF. CDR3 DNA sequence: TGTGCCAGCAGTTTGGGGGTGAGGGGGGGAGAGCAGTACTTC. The chain couples TRBV12-3 or TRBV12-4 to TRBJ2-5, with a tentative D call TRBD2 (7 bases). V was trimmed by 3 bases and J by 11 bases, leaving 19 bases between them. The CDR3 is 14 amino acids.

This sequence joins TRBV12-3 or TRBV12-4 and TRBJ2-1, with TRBD1 identical over 7 bases. Trimming removed 5 bases from V and 4 bases from J; junction bases left unmatched: 8. CDR3 length: 15 amino acids. CDR3 bases: TGTGCCAGCAGTGAAGGGGGCACGGGGTACAATGAGCAGTTCTTC. Protein sequence: CASSEGGTGYNEQFF.

This clonotype was counted at least ten times. This rearrangement joins TRBV28 to TRBJ2-7; 8 bases are shared with TRBD2. This CDR3 comprises 15 residues. J gave up 2 bases and V 4 bases, and 7 bases lay outside the gene matches. CDR1 is MDHEN and CDR2 is SYDVKM in the germline V gene. The DNA for the CDR3 is TGTGCCAGCAGTTCTCCGGGACTAGAAGCCTACGAGCAGTACTTC. It codes for CASSSPGLEAYEQYF. Together with reference TRBV28 and TRBJ2-7, the CDR3 gives the full variable domain: DVKVTQSSRYLVKRTGEKVFLECVQDMDHENMFWYRQDPGLGLRLIYFSYDVKMKEKGDIPEGYSVSREKKERFSLILESASTNQTSMYLCASSSPGLEAYEQYFGPGTRLTVT.

This clonotype was recorded many times. CDR3 sequence (DNA): TGTGCCAGCAGTCACCGGACGGAAATTGCTGAAGCTTTCTTT. Its protein product is CASSHRTEIAEAFF. The chain joins TRBV6-1 to TRBJ1-1, with D unresolved. The V end was cut by 5 bases, the J end by 6 bases, with 16 bases between. This CDR3 is 14 amino acids long. Germline CDR1 MNHNS, CDR2 SASEGT.

This clonotype has a handful of counts. The rearrangement links TRBV9 to TRBJ2-2; D is unresolved. CDR3 length equals 15 residues. V was pared by 0 bases and J by 1 base, with 7 bases between. Germline V gene sequence: CDR1 SGDLS, CDR2 YYNGEE. The CDR3 sequence: CASSVALGNTGELFF. The CDR3 nucleotides are TGTGCCAGCAGCGTAGCTTTGGGGAACACCGGGGAGCTGTTTTTT.

This clonotype came up many times. The rearrangement joins TRBV12-3 or TRBV12-4 to TRBJ2-5; tentatively, D is TRBD2 (6 bases). The CDR3 spans 13 residues. V lost 3 bases and J lost 5, with 10 bases in between. CDR3 DNA sequence: TGTGCCAGCAGTTTCCGGCGGGACGAGACCCAGTACTTC. It codes for CASSFRRDETQYF.

This clonotype was detected many times. This chain joins TRBV3-1 and TRBJ2-5; tentatively, D is TRBD1 (6 bases). Trimming took 1 base from V and 5 from J, leaving 11 bases between them. Germline CDR1 reads LGHDT; CDR2 reads YNNKEL (reference sequence). This CDR3 is 14 amino acids long. Written as DNA, the CDR3 is TGTGCCAGCAGCCAAGTTGGGGGCCGGGAGACCCAGTACTTC. Translated, it gives CASSQVGGRETQYF.

The rearrangement uses TRBV19 and TRBJ2-1; D might be TRBD1 (5 bases). Germline V lookup: CDR1 LNHDA, CDR2 SQIVND (reference sequence). The ends were cut back, 6 bases at V and 0 bases at J, with 9 bases in the middle. CDR3 size: 14 residues. CDR3 sequence: CASRRQHSYNEQFF. The CDR3 DNA reads TGTGCCAGTAGAAGACAGCACTCCTACAATGAGCAGTTCTTC.